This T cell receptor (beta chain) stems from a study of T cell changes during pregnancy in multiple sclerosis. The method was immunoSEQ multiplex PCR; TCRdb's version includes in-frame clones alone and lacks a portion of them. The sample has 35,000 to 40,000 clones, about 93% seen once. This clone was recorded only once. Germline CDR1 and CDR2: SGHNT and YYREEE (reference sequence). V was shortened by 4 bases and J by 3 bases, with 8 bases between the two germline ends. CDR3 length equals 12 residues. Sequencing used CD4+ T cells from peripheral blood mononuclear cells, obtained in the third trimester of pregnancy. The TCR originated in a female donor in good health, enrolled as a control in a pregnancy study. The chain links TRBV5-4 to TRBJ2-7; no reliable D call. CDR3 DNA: TGTGCCAGCAGCATCCCAGGCTACGAGCAGTACTTC. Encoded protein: CASSIPGYEQYF.